This TCR beta chain was sequenced during a study of identical twins. Germline assignment: CDR1 MNHEY and CDR2 SVGEGT. The CDR3 is 20 amino acids. V was pared by 0 bases and J by 7 bases, with 13 bases of the junction left unmatched. MiXCR, applied by TCRdb to the 5' RACE reads, yields one record per CDR3 protein. Among approximately 550,000 distinct CDR3 sequences listed, approximately 20% were seen once. Separately, the same data were catalogued under a study of yellow fever vaccine responses in identical twins.

Sequencing was carried out using CD4+ T cells sorted from blood. The rearrangement uses TRBV6-2 or TRBV6-3 and TRBJ2-1, with 15 bases lining up with TRBD2. The sequence derives from a young woman in good health. The CDR3 sequence: CASSYSGLAGGPPLSNEQFF. The CDR3 nucleotides are TGTGCCAGCAGTTACTCTGGACTAGCGGGAGGGCCTCCACTAAGTAATGAGCAGTTCTTC.